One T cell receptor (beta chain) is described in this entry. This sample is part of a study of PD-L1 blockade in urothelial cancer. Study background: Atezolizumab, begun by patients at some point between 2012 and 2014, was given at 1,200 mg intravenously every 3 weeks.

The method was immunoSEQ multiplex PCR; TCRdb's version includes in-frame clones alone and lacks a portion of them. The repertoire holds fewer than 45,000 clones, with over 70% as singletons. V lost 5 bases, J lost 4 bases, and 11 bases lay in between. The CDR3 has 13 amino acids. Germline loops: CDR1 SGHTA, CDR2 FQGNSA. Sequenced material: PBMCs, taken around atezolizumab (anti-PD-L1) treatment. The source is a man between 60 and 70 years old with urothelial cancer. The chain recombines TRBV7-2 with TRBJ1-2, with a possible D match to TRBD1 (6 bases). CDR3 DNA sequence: TGTGCCAGCAGCGAGGAAGGGGGCTATGGCTACACCTTC. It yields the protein CASSEEGGYGYTF.